These 20 T cell receptor beta chains were all obtained from the same sample, sequenced in a study of T cells after yellow fever vaccination. Using its own MiXCR run on the 5' RACE reads, TCRdb lists one record per CDR3 protein. The table shows around 160,000 distinct CDR3 sequences, with 6% to 7.5% occurring only once. Specimen: CD4+ T cells sorted from PBMCs, collected 5 days after the first yellow fever vaccination. The receptors were sampled from a man aged 18 to 30 who received the YFV17D yellow fever vaccine.

V and J are TRBV6-5 and TRBJ2-6, with D perhaps TRBD1 (6 bases). V was pared by 7 bases and J by 0 bases, with 16 bases between. CDR1 MNHEY and CDR2 SVGAGI come from the germline V gene. This CDR3 is built from 17 residues. The CDR3 nucleotides read TGTGCCAGCAAAAGGACAGCCGCCACCTCTGGGGCCAACGTCCTGACTTTC. This encodes CASKRTAATSGANVLTF.

This clonotype was detected ten times or more. The rearrangement joins TRBV6-2 or TRBV6-3 to TRBJ2-7, with D perhaps TRBD1 (5 bases). Germline V gene data show CDR1 as MNHEY and CDR2 as SVGEGT. The CDR3 spans 11 residues. Trimming removed 5 bases at V and 3 bases at J, with 5 bases between. CDR3 residues: CASSDSYEQYV. The CDR3 nucleotides read TGTGCCAGCAGTGACAGCTACGAGCAGTACGTC.

The V call is TRBV5-6, the J call TRBJ2-5, with D possibly matching TRBD2 (5 bases). Germline-derived CDR1 and CDR2 are SGHDT and YYEEEE. V dropped 4 bases and J dropped 5 bases, with 15 bases sitting between them. CDR3 length equals 14 residues. The CDR3 sequence is CASSSSNGGETQYF. The CDR3, as DNA: TGTGCCAGCAGCAGTAGCAACGGCGGGGAGACCCAGTACTTC.

This clonotype qualifies as medium-sized. This chain uses TRBV7-2 with TRBJ2-7; TRBD1 might be the D (5 bases). Germline assignment: CDR1 SGHTA and CDR2 FQGNSA. CDR3 length: 13 residues. The germline V and J ends were trimmed by 3 bases and 3 bases, with 9 bases remaining between them. The CDR3 loop reads CASSFRRGYEQYF. Here the CDR3 DNA reads TGTGCCAGCAGCTTTCGTAGGGGCTACGAGCAGTACTTC.

In this sample, this clonotype turned up many times. The V gene is TRBV5-1, the J gene TRBJ1-4; possible D gene TRBD1, 5 bases. The CDR3 has 14 residues. The germline gives CDR1 SGHRS, CDR2 YFSETQ. V was shortened by 4 bases and J by 8 bases, with 15 bases between the two germline ends. The CDR3 here is CASSIGTQREKLFF. The CDR3 coding sequence is TGCGCCAGCAGCATTGGGACCCAGAGGGAAAAACTGTTTTTT.

Many counts were recorded for this clonotype. The chain has TRBV12-3 or TRBV12-4 and TRBJ1-4; D is undetermined. This CDR3 region has 15 residues. V dropped 5 bases and J dropped 3 bases, with 13 bases sitting between them. This CDR3 is CASSDPTGSNEKLFF. DNA for the CDR3: TGTGCCAGCAGTGATCCCACGGGATCTAATGAAAAACTGTTTTTT.

The V gene is TRBV5-1, the J gene TRBJ2-5; 10 bases are a match to TRBD1. The germline V gene has CDR1 SGHRS and CDR2 YFSETQ. Trimming cost V 4 bases and J 4 bases; bases outside gene matches: 7. The CDR3 extends over 15 amino acids. In DNA form, the CDR3 reads TGCGCCAGCAGCGGAGGGACAGGGGTAGGAGAGACCCAGTACTTC. Translated, it gives CASSGGTGVGETQYF. Full variable domain (outside the CDR3, taken from reference TRBV5-1 and TRBJ2-5): KAGVTQTPRYLIKTRGQQVTLSCSPISGHRSVSWYQQTPGQGLQFLFEYFSETQRNKGNFPGRFSGRQFSNSRSEMNVSTLELGDSALYLCASSGGTGVGETQYFGPGTRLLVL.

Note on this clonotype: This clone may be a read error of a much larger clone one base away. V is TRBV18 and J is TRBJ2-1; D is perhaps TRBD2 (6 bases). TRBJ2-7 matches the DNA end more closely, so the J call is doubtful. The CDR3 is 14 amino acids. Germline V gene data show CDR1 as KGHSH and CDR2 as LQKENI. The CDR3 sequence: CASSPRASVSEQYF. CDR3 bases: TGTGCCAGCTCACCCCGAGCTAGCGTTTCTGAGCAGTACTTC.

This clonotype has a count of ten or more. The chain is built from TRBV10-3 and TRBJ2-2; 9 positions agree with TRBD1. Germline V gives CDR1 ENHRY, CDR2 SYGVKD. There are 14 residues in the CDR3. The trim removed 3 bases at V and 6 bases at J, leaving 2 bases unmatched. The CDR3 DNA sequence: TGTGCCATCAGTGAACAGGGGGCTTCCGGGGAGCTGTTTTTT. As protein: CAISEQGASGELFF.

The chain joins TRBV6-2 or TRBV6-3 to TRBJ1-5; maybe TRBD1 (5 bases). This CDR3 region has 14 residues. From germline, CDR1 is MNHEY and CDR2 SVGEGT. V lost 6 bases to trimming and J lost 6 bases, with 15 bases between them. The CDR3 nucleotides are TGTGCCAGCAGCTTCCCAGGGAGGGGTCAGCCCCAGCATTTT. Its translation is CASSFPGRGQPQHF.

This clonotype was detected many times. The chain recombines TRBV9 with TRBJ2-1, with 13 nucleotides matching TRBD2. V lost 0 bases to trimming and J lost 7 bases; unmatched junction nucleotides: 4. This CDR3 is 16 amino acids long. Germline-derived CDR1 and CDR2 are SGDLS and YYNGEE. This chain's CDR3 is CASSVGGTSGVNEQFF. CDR3 nucleotides: TGTGCCAGCAGCGTAGGCGGGACTAGCGGGGTTAATGAGCAGTTCTTC.

This clonotype was seen many times. This chain joins TRBV6-5 and TRBJ2-1; D unclear. CDR3 length: 15 amino acids. Trimming shortened V by 5 bases and J by 0 bases, and 11 bases separated the two germline ends. Germline lookup yields CDR1 MNHEY and CDR2 SVGAGI. The CDR3 sequence: CASSSPYSSYNEQFF. CDR3 nucleotides: TGTGCCAGCAGTAGTCCCTATAGCTCCTACAATGAGCAGTTCTTC.

The rearrangement joins TRBV5-6 to TRBJ2-7; 8 positions match TRBD1. Germline trimming cut 3 bases from V and 3 bases from J; bases unmatched to any gene: 5. Germline V CDR1 and CDR2: SGHDT, YYEEEE. The CDR3 has 14 amino acids. The CDR3, as DNA: TGTGCCAGCAGCTGGATGACAGGGGTCTACGAGCAGTACGTC. It encodes CASSWMTGVYEQYV.

This clonotype has at least ten counts. This chain connects TRBV5-1 to TRBJ1-1, with D hard to call. This CDR3 comprises 14 residues. Germline V lookup: CDR1 SGHRS, CDR2 YFSETQ. With 5 bases removed from V and 1 base from J, the gap between germline ends came to 12 bases. The CDR3 region is CASRESGGNTEAFF. The CDR3 nucleotides are TGCGCCAGCAGGGAGTCGGGCGGGAACACTGAAGCTTTCTTT.

At least ten counts were recorded for this clonotype. This chain uses TRBV7-9 with TRBJ2-7; TRBD2 matches at 12 bases. Germline trimming cut 3 bases from V and 5 bases from J; bases unmatched to any gene: 2. CDR3 length: 14 amino acids. Germline V gene data show CDR1 as SEHNR and CDR2 as FQNEAQ (reference sequence). CDR3 DNA sequence: TGTGCCAGCAGCTTCCGACTAGCGGGGGACGAGCAGTACTTC. Protein product: CASSFRLAGDEQYF.

This clonotype has a handful of counts. The gene calls are TRBV21-1 and TRBJ2-7. TRBV21-1 is a known pseudogene. There are 12 residues in the CDR3. CDR3 region: CASSKVSRPRSV. CDR3 bases: TGTGCCAGCAGCAAAGTTTCCAGGCCTCGATCCGTC.

This clonotype has only a few counts. The genes are TRBV24-1 and TRBJ1-2; D remains ambiguous. CDR1 is KGHDR, CDR2 SFDVKD, per germline. The V end was cut by 5 bases, the J end by 7 bases, with 10 bases between. This CDR3 is built from 12 residues. The CDR3 DNA reads TGTGCCACCAGTGCTCTGGGAGCTGGCTACACCTTC. This sequence encodes CATSALGAGYTF.

This clonotype was found many times. V usage is TRBV15 and J usage is TRBJ1-5; D not certain. CDR1 is LNHNV and CDR2 is YYDKDF in the germline V gene (reference sequence). Trimming took off 8 bases at V and 3 bases at J, with 11 bases between the two ends. This CDR3 comprises 13 residues. CDR3 amino acids: CATQWVFNQPQHF. CDR3 DNA sequence: TGTGCCACCCAGTGGGTATTCAATCAGCCCCAGCATTTT.

This clonotype was counted many times. V gene TRBV9 combines with J gene TRBJ2-1; 9 bases agree with TRBD1. The V segment lost 2 bases and the J segment 7 bases; nucleotides outside the gene matches: 13. The CDR3 has 17 residues. CDR1 is SGDLS, CDR2 YYNGEE, per germline. The chain's CDR3 is CASSVRVALGQGNEQFF. The CDR3 DNA reads as TGTGCCAGCAGCGTTCGGGTTGCGTTAGGACAGGGGAATGAGCAGTTCTTC.

This clonotype was seen ten or more times. J is TRBJ2-7 and V is TRBV4-1; D not certain. The CDR3 runs 12 residues. Germline CDR1 reads MGHRA; CDR2 reads YSYEKL. The V end was cut by 4 bases, the J end by 4 bases, with 8 bases between. The CDR3 DNA reads TGCGCCAGCAGCCCAGGCCGGTACGAGCAGTACTTC. It specifies CASSPGRYEQYF.